These 19 T cell receptor beta chains originate from one sample sequenced in a study of control samples from healthy donors and cancer patients. This table comes from immunoSEQ multiplex PCR, and its TCRdb copy is limited to in-frame clones, with some not included. The sample includes some 44,000 clones, around 75% of them seen just once. The sequenced material came from formalin-fixed, paraffin-embedded tissue. The receptors here all came from a male donor with melanoma.

The chain employs TRBV11-3 and TRBJ2-7, with D hard to call. V was cut by 1 base and J by 3 bases, with 10 bases left in between. CDR1 SGHNT and CDR2 YENEEA come from the germline V gene. CDR3 length: 14 amino acids. The CDR3 DNA reads as TGTGCCAGCAGCTTAGGCAGTTTCGGCTACGAGCAGTACTTC. This encodes CASSLGSFGYEQYF.

The chain combines TRBV6-6 with TRBJ1-3, with 8 bases identical to TRBD1. This CDR3 spans 16 amino acids. Per germline, CDR1 MNHNY and CDR2 SVGAGI (reference sequence). V lost 0 bases to trimming and J lost 4 bases; unmatched junction nucleotides: 5. The CDR3 DNA follows: TGTGCCAGCAGTTACTCGACAGGGGAGTACGGAAACACCATATATTTT. As protein: CASSYSTGEYGNTIYF.

The chain recombines TRBV18 with TRBJ2-1; no clear D. CDR3 length: 15 amino acids. The germline V gene encodes CDR1 KGHSH and CDR2 LQKENI. V lost 0 bases and J 6 bases, leaving 12 bases between the germline ends. The CDR3 bases are TGTGCCAGCTCACCACCGATGGGAAACCTCAATGAGCAGTTCTTC. Translation: CASSPPMGNLNEQFF.

V is TRBV6-5 and J is TRBJ2-7, with 9 bases matching TRBD1. CDR1 is MNHEY and CDR2 is SVGAGI in the germline V gene. With V trimmed by 4 bases and J by 4 bases, 8 bases remained unmatched. The CDR3 is 15 residues long. CDR3 sequence (DNA): TGTGCCAGCAGTTCGCCGGGACAGGGCATTTACGAGCAGTACTTC. Translating it yields CASSSPGQGIYEQYF.

The gene calls are TRBV7-3 and TRBJ2-1; 7 bases match TRBD2. Germline V gene sequence: CDR1 SGHTA, CDR2 FQGTGA. The CDR3 length is 11 residues. The junction had 3 bases not matched to a gene; V was cut back by 6 bases and J by 10 bases. The CDR3 DNA is TGTGCCAGCAGGGAAGCGGGGGAGCAGTTCTTC. Protein sequence: CASREAGEQFF.

Only a few counts were recorded for this clone. The chain carries TRBV10-3 and TRBJ2-1; 10 bases match TRBD2. Germline assignment: CDR1 ENHRY and CDR2 SYGVKD. Unmatched junction bases numbered 3, after V lost 8 bases and J lost 5 bases. The CDR3 totals 13 residues. The CDR3 DNA sequence: TGTGCCATCTCTCTAGCGGGAGACAATGAGCAGTTCTTC. Amino acids: CAISLAGDNEQFF.

This sequence joins TRBV18 and TRBJ2-3; D is perhaps TRBD2 (5 bases). V lost 2 bases to trimming and J lost 0 bases, with 9 bases between them. The CDR3 runs 15 residues. Germline V gives CDR1 KGHSH, CDR2 LQKENI. CDR3 region: CASSPVGGSTDTQYF. The CDR3 DNA reads TGTGCCAGCTCACCAGTGGGCGGGAGCACAGATACGCAGTATTTT.

This clone was observed at least ten times. V usage is TRBV7-3 and J usage is TRBJ2-3, with TRBD2 matching over 12 bases. Losses at the gene ends were 2 bases for V and 3 bases for J; bases not matched to a gene: 3. This CDR3 spans 16 amino acids. Germline values: CDR1 SGHTA, CDR2 FQGTGA. In DNA form, the CDR3 reads TGTGCCAGCAGCTTATTAACTAGCGGGAGGACAGATACGCAGTATTTT. Translating it yields CASSLLTSGRTDTQYF. Using reference TRBV7-3 and TRBJ2-3 for the parts outside the CDR3, the full variable domain is GAGVSQTPSNKVTEKGKYVELRCDPISGHTALYWYRQSLGQGPEFLIYFQGTGAADDSGLPNDRFFAVRPEGSVSTLKIQRTERGDSAVYLCASSLLTSGRTDTQYFGPGTRLTVL.

This chain connects TRBV29-1 to TRBJ2-3; 9 bases line up with TRBD2. The CDR3 has 16 residues. Germline V CDR1 and CDR2: SQVTM, ANQGSEA. The junction had 12 bases not matched to a gene; V was cut back by 8 bases and J by 0 bases. CDR3 nucleotides: TGCAGCCTACAATCGCGGGAGGGGTGGAGCACAGATACGCAGTATTTT. Its translation: CSLQSREGWSTDTQYF.

A word on this clone: Germline is not matched at one junction end, which may reflect a read error. The chain is built from TRBV7-3 and TRBJ1-6; D might be TRBD1 (6 bases). The CDR3 has 15 amino acids. Germline V gene data show CDR1 as SGHTA and CDR2 as FQGTGA. The CDR3 loop is CASSVTGQINSPLHF. The CDR3 coding sequence is TGTGCCAGCAGCGTAACGGGACAAATTAATTCACCCCTCCACTTT.

CDR3 nucleotides: TGTGCCAGCAGCAAAACAGGGGGCGGGGAGACCCAGTACTTC. Amino acids: CASSKTGGGETQYF. This chain links TRBV7-3 with TRBJ2-5, with TRBD1 matching over 9 bases. The CDR3 consists of 14 residues. V dropped 5 bases and J dropped 5; count of bases not matched to a gene: 6. Germline-derived CDR1 and CDR2 are SGHTA and FQGTGA.

This clone occurred a few times. The V call is TRBV11-2, the J call TRBJ2-7; 10 positions match TRBD2. J was trimmed by 3 bases and V by 0 bases; bases with no gene match: 11. In germline, CDR1 is SGHAT, CDR2 FQNNGV. The CDR3 covers 18 residues. The CDR3 sequence is CASSLDPWSGRANYEQYF. The CDR3 coding sequence is TGTGCCAGCAGCTTAGATCCCTGGAGCGGGAGGGCCAACTACGAGCAGTACTTC.

The CDR3 loop reads CASNGRDRLLDGYTF. The CDR3 nucleotides read TGTGCCAGCAATGGTAGGGACAGATTGTTGGATGGCTACACCTTC. The chain uses TRBV6-5 and TRBJ1-2; TRBD1 matches at 7 bases. The CDR3 consists of 15 residues. With V trimmed by 7 bases and J by 6 bases, 14 bases remained unmatched. Germline assignment: CDR1 MNHEY and CDR2 SVGAGI.

The chain couples TRBV5-1 to TRBJ1-6; 8 nucleotides agree with TRBD1. Germline CDR1 SGHRS, CDR2 YFSETQ. Unmatched junction bases numbered 2, after V lost 0 bases and J lost 6 bases. CDR3 size: 15 residues. The chain's CDR3 is CASSLETGGNSPLHF. The CDR3 DNA follows: TGCGCCAGCAGCTTGGAAACAGGGGGTAATTCACCCCTCCACTTT.

The rearrangement uses TRBV27 and TRBJ2-5; 8 bases fit TRBD1. The CDR3 runs to 16 residues. J lost 5 bases, V lost 5 bases, and 13 bases had no gene match. Germline CDR1 reads MNHEY; CDR2 reads SMNVEV (reference sequence). This CDR3 is CASSPRQGASWETQYF. In DNA, the CDR3 is TGTGCCAGCAGTCCCCGGCAGGGGGCATCCTGGGAGACCCAGTACTTC.

The chain links TRBV28 to TRBJ1-5; 8 bases align to TRBD1. CDR1 and CDR2 (germline): MDHEN, SYDVKM. CDR3 length: 17 residues. After removal of 8 bases from V and 1 base from J, the junction contained 13 bases not matched to a gene. The chain's CDR3 is CASRGERTGSSNQPQHF. The CDR3 DNA is TGTGCCAGCCGGGGGGAAAGGACAGGGTCAAGCAATCAGCCCCAGCATTTT.

This clone has a handful of counts. CDR3 sequence reads: CASSQNTQGSYNEQFF. The CDR3 DNA sequence: TGTGCCAGCTCACAGAACACCCAGGGGAGCTACAATGAGCAGTTCTTC. This rearrangement joins TRBV18 to TRBJ2-1; D possibly corresponds to TRBD1 (6 bases). The CDR3 extends over 16 amino acids. Germline values: CDR1 KGHSH, CDR2 LQKENI. V lost 4 bases and J lost 3, with 16 bases in between.

This clone has only a few counts. The genes are TRBV4-2 and TRBJ2-3; a possible D gene is TRBD1 (5 bases). CDR1 is LGHNA, CDR2 YNFKEQ, per germline. The CDR3 extends over 15 amino acids. Trimming pared 0 bases from V and 6 bases from J, leaving 13 bases between. The CDR3 nucleotides read TGTGCCAGCAGCCAAGATGGGGCTCGGAGTGATACGCAGTATTTT. Its translation is CASSQDGARSDTQYF.

The chain couples TRBV27 to TRBJ2-2; unclear D gene. The germline V and J ends were trimmed by 2 bases and 1 base, with 5 bases remaining between them. The CDR3 is 14 amino acids. The V gene's germline CDR1 is MNHEY and CDR2 SMNVEV (reference sequence). The CDR3 nucleotides read TGTGCCAGCAGTTTAAGCCTGAACACCGGGGAGCTGTTTTTT. Its translation: CASSLSLNTGELFF.